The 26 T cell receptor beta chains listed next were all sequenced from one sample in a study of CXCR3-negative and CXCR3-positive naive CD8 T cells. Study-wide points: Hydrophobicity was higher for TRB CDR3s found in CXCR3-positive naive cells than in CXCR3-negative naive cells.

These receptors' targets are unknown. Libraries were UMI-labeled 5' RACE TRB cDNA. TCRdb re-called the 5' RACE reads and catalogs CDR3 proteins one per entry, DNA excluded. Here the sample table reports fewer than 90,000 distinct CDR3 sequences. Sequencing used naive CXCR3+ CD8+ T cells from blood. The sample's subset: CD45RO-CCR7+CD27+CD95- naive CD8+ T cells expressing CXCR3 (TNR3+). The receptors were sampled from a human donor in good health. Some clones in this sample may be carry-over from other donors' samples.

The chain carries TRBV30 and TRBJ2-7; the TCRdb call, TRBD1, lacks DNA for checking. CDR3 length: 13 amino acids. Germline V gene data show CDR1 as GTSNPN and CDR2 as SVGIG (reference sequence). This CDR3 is CAWNPGTDYEQYF.

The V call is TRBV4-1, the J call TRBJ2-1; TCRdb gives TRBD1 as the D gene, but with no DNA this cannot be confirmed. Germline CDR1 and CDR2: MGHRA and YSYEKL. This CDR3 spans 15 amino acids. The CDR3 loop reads CASSQQTGTPNEQFF.

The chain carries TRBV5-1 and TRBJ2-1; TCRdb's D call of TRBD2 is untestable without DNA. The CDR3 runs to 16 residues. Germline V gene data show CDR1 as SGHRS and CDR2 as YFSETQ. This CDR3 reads CASSPHSSGLYNEQFF.

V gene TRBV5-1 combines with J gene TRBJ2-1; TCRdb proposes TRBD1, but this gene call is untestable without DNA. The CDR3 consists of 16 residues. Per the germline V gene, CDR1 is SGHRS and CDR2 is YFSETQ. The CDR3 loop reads CASSLEGTGSYNEQFF.

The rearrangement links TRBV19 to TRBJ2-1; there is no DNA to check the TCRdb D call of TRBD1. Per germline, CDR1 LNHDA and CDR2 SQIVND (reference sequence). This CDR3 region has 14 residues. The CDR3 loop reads CASSIELTGNEQFF.

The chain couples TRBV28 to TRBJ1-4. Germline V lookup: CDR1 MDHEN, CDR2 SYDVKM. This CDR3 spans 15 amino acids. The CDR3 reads CASSLDQGLQEKLFF.

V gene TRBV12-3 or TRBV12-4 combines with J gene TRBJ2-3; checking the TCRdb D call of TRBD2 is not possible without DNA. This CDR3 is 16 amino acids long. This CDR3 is CASSSGLGRFADTQYF.

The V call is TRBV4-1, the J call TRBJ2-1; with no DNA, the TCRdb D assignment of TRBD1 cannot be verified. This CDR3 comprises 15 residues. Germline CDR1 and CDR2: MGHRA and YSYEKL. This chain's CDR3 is CASSQEQRGLNEQFF.

This chain's CDR3 is CASRAVSSYNEQFF. The chain links TRBV27 to TRBJ2-1. The CDR3 spans 14 residues. Germline V gene lookup returns CDR1 MNHEY and CDR2 SMNVEV (reference sequence).

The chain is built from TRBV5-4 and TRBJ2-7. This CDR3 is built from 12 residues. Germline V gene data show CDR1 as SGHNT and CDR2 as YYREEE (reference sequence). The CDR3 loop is CASSLDEYEQYF.

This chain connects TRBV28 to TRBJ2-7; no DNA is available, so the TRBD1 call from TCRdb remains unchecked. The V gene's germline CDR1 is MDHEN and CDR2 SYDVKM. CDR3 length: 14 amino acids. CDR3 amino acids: CASSSARGKAEQYF.

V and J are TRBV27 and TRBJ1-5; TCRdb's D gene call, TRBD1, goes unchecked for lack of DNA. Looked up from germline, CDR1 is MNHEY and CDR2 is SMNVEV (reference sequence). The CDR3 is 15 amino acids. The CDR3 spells CASSAGTGINQPQHF.

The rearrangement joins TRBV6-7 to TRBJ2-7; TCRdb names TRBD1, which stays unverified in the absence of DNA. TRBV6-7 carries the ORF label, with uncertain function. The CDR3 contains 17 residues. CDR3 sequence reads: CASSSTQFRGSSYEQYF.

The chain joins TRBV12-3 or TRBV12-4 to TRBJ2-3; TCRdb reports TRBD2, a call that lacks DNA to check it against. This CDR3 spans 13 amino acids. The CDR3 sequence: CASSPSPTDTQYF.

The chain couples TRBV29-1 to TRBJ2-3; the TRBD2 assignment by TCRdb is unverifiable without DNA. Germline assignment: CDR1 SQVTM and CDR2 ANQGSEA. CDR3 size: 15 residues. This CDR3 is CSVIPLREYTDTQYF.

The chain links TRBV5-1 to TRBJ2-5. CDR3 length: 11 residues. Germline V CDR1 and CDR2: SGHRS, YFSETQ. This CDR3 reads CASSLKGTQYF.

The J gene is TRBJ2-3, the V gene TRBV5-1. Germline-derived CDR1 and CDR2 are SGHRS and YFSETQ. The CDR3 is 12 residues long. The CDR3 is CASSLEEDTQYF.

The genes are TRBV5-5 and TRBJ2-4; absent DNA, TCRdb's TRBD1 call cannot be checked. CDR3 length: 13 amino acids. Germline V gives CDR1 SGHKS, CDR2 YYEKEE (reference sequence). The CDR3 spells CASSLEQGDIQYF.

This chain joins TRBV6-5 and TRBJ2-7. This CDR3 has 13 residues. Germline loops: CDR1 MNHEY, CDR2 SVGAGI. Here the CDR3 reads CASRDFRGDEQYF.

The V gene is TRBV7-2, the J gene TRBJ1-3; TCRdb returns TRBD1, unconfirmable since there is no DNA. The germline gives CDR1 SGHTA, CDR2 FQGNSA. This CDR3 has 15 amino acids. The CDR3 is CASSSGRISGNTIYF.

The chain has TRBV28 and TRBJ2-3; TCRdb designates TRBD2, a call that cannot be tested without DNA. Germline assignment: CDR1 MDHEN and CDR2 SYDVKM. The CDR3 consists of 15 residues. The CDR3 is CASSSDSGTIDTQYF. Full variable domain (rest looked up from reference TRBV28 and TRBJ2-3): DVKVTQSSRYLVKRTGEKVFLECVQDMDHENMFWYRQDPGLGLRLIYFSYDVKMKEKGDIPEGYSVSREKKERFSLILESASTNQTSMYLCASSSDSGTIDTQYFGPGTRLTVL.

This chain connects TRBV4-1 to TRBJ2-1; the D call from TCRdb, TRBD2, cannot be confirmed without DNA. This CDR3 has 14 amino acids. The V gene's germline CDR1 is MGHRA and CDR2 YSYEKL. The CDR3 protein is CASSQEGVASGQFF.

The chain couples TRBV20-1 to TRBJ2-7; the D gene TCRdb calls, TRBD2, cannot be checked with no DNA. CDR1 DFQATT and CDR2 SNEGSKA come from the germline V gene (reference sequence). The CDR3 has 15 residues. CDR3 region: CSAEREDRPPYEQYF.

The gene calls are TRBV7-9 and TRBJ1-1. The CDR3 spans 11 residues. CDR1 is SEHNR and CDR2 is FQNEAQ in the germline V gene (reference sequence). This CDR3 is CASSFSAEAFF. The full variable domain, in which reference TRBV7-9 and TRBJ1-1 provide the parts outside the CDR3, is DTGVSQNPRHKITKRGQNVTFRCDPISEHNRLYWYRQTLGQGPEFLTYFQNEAQLEKSRLLSDRFSAERPKGSFSTLEIQRTEQGDSAMYLCASSFSAEAFFGQGTRLTVV.

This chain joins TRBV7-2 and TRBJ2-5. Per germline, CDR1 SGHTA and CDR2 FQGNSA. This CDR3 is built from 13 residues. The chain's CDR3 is CASSDWSQETQYF.

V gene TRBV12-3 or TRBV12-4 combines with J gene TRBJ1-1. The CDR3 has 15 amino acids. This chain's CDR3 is CASSLMGLLYTEAFF.